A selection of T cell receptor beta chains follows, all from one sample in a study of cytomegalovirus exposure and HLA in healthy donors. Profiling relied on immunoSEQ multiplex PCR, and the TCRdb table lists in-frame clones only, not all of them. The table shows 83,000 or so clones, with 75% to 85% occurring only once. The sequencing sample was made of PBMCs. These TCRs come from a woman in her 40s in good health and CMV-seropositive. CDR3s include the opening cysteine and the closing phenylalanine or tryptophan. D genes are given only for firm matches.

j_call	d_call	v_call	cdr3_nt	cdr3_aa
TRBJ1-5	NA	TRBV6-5	TGTGCCAGCAGTTACTCTGCCCGCGGCAATCAGCCCCAGCATTTT	CASSYSARGNQPQHF
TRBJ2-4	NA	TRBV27	TGTGCCAGCAGCCGAGGAGGGAGCAAAAACATTCAGTACTTC	CASSRGGSKNIQYF
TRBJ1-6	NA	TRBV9	TGTGCCAGCAGCGTAGAGACAGCCTATAATTCACCCCTCCACTTT	CASSVETAYNSPLHF
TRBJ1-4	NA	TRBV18	TGTGCCAGCACGACTCAGGGAGGGTATGGGGAAAAACTGTTTTTT	CASTTQGGYGEKLFF
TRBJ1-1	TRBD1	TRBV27	TGTGCCAGCAGCGGATTGGGCGGGACAGGAGCTTTCTTT	CASSGLGGTGAFF
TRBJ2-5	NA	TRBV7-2	TGTGCCAGCAGCTTAGGAAGCTTCCAAGAGACCCAGTACTTC	CASSLGSFQETQYF
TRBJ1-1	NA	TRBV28	TGTGTCAGCTACGTTCGTCGGCGGGGTTTCATGAACACTGAAGCTTTCTTT	CVSYVRRRGFMNTEAFF
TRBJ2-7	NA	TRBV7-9	TGTGCCAGCAGCTCCCGCTACTACGAGCAGTACTTC	CASSSRYYEQYF
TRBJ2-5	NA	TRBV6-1	TGTGCCAGCAGTGGGAGGGACCGTTCCCTCCAGAAGACCCAGTACTTC	CASSGRDRSLQKTQYF
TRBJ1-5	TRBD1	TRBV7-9	TGTGCCAGCAGCTCCAGACAGGGCGATCAGCCCCAGCATTTT	CASSSRQGDQPQHF